This note documents a single T cell receptor (beta chain) sequence. The antigen remains unidentified. These data belong to a study of cytomegalovirus exposure and HLA in healthy donors. For the study at large: HLA-typed donors contributed 80 million or so unique TCRs, which were held in an early data release.

The J segment lost 0 bases and the V segment lost 2 bases, leaving 9 bases of the junction unmatched. From germline, CDR1 is SGHTA and CDR2 FQGNSA. The CDR3 has 18 residues. It was with 60 Vbeta and 13 Jbeta primers that the PCR ran. The table came from immunoSEQ multiplex PCR; TCRdb's copy has only in-frame clones and leaves some out. The repertoire holds some 130,000 clones, with about 61% as singletons. The study's findings and limits: Exclusion as indistinguishable affected some V segments, including TRBV6-2 and TRBV6-3. Productive status was seen about 90% or about 30% of the time for most TCR beta V segments in an earlier analysis.

This receptor was identified in a woman aged 40 to 50 in good health and CMV-seronegative. This sequence joins TRBV7-2 and TRBJ2-3; TRBD1 matches 9 bases. Sequenced sample: PBMCs. This CDR3 is CASSLSRRGTGSTDTQYF. The CDR3 DNA is TGTGCCAGCAGCTTAAGTCGTAGGGGGACAGGGAGCACAGATACGCAGTATTTT.